This record looks at one TCR beta chain sequence and its context. This sample was included in a study of blood T cell repertoires in COVID-19. The overall study: Sample material is recorded as cDNA or gDNA derived from T cells, B-cell-depleted T cells, or PBMCs.

In the study's own analysis: The assay estimated nucleated cells by amplifying reference gene primers. TCRdb's copy holds only in-frame clones and misses some; the assay was immunoSEQ multiplex PCR. V and J calls and clone size are those listed in that table; D and trimming were worked out from the DNA. Among approximately 120,000 clones listed, over 60% were seen once. V trimming: 3 bases; J trimming: 6 bases; junction bases outside the gene matches: 6. Germline V gives CDR1 DFQATT, CDR2 SNEGSKA (reference sequence). This CDR3 is built from 14 residues. The sample consisted of peripheral blood. The TCR originated in a human donor in a cohort sampled during active or convalescent COVID-19. The V call is TRBV20-1, the J call TRBJ2-5; 11 nucleotides line up with TRBD2. The CDR3 here is CSASESSGRKTQYF. The DNA for the CDR3 is TGCAGTGCTAGTGAGTCTAGCGGGAGGAAGACCCAGTACTTC.